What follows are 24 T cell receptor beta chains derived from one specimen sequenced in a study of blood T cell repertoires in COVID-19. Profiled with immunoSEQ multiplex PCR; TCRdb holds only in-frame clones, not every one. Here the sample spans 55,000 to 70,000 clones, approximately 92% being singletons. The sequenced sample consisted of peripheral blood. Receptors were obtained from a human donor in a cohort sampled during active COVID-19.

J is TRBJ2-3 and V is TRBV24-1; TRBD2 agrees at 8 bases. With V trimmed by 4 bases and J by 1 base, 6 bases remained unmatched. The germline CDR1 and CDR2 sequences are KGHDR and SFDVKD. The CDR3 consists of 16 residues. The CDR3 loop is CATSDPSGGGTDTQYF. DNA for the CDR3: TGTGCCACCAGTGACCCCAGCGGGGGTGGCACAGATACGCAGTATTTT.

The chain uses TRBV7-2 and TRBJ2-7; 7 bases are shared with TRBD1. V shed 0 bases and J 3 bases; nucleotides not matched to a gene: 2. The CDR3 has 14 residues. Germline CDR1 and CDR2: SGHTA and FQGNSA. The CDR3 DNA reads TGTGCCAGCAGCTTAGCGGGACAGCACTACGAGCAGTACTTC. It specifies CASSLAGQHYEQYF. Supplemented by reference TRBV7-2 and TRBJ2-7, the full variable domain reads GAGVSQSPSNKVTEKGKDVELRCDPISGHTALYWYRQSLGQGLEFLIYFQGNSAPDKSGLPSDRFSAERTGGSVSTLTIQRTQQEDSAVYLCASSLAGQHYEQYFGPGTRLTVT.

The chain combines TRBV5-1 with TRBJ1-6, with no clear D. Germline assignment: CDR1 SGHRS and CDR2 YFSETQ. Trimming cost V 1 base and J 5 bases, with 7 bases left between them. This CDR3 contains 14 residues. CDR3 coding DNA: TGCGCCAGCAGCTTGAATTTAGATAATTCACCCCTCCACTTT. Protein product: CASSLNLDNSPLHF.

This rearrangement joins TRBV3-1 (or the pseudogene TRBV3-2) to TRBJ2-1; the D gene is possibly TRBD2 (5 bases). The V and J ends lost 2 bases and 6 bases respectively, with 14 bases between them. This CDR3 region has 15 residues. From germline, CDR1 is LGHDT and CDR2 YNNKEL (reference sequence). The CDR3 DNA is TGTGCCAGCAGCCAACGGGGAAACGACGCCAATGAGCAGTTCTTC. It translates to CASSQRGNDANEQFF.

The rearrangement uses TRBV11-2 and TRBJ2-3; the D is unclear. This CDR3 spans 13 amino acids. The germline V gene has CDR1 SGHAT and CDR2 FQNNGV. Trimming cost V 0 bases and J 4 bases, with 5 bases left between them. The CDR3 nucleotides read TGTGCCAGCAGCTTAGAAAGCGCAGATACGCAGTATTTT. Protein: CASSLESADTQYF.

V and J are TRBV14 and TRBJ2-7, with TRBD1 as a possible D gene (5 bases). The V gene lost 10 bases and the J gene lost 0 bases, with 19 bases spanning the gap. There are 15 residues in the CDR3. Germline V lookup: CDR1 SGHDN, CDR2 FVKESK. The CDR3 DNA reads TGTGCCATCACGGTAGGGGTTGCGATCTCCTACGAGCAGTACTTC. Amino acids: CAITVGVAISYEQYF.

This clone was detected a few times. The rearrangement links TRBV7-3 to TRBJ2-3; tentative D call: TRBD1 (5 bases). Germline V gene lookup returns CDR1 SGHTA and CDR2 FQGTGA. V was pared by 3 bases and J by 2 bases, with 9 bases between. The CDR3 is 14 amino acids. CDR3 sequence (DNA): TGTGCCAGCAGCTTTGGACAACCCACAGATACGCAGTATTTT. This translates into CASSFGQPTDTQYF.

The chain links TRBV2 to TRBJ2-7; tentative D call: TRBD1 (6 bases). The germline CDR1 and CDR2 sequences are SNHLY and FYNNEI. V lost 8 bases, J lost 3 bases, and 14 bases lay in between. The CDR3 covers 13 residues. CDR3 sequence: CASGRQVRYEQYF. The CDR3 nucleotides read TGTGCCAGCGGTAGACAGGTCCGCTACGAGCAGTACTTC.

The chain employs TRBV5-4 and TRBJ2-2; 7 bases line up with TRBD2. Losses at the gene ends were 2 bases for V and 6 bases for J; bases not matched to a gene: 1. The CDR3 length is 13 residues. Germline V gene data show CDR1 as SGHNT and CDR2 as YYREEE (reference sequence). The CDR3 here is CASSFREAGELFF. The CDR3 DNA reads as TGTGCCAGCAGCTTTCGGGAGGCCGGGGAGCTGTTTTTT.

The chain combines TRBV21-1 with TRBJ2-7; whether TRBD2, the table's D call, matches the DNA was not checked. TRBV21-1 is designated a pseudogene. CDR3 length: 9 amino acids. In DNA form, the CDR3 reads TGTGCCAGCAATCGCGAGCAGTACTTC. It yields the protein CASNREQYF.

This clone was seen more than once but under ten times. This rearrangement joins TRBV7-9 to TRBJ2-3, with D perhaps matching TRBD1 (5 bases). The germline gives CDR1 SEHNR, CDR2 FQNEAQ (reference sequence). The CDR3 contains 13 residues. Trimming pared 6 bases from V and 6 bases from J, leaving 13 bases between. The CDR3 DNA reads TGTGCCAGCAGACAAGGGGATTCCGATACGCAGTATTTT. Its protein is CASRQGDSDTQYF.

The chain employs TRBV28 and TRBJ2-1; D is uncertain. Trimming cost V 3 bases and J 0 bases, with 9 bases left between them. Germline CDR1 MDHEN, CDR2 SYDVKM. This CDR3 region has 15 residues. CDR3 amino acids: CASSFLESSYNEQFF. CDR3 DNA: TGTGCCAGCAGTTTTCTCGAGAGCTCCTACAATGAGCAGTTCTTC.

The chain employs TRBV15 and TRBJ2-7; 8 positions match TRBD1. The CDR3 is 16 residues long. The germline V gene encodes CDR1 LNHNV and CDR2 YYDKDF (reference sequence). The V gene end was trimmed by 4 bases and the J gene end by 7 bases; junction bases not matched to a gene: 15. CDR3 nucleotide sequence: TGTGCCACCAGCAATCTAGGGACAGGCCCCTTTAGGGAGCAGTACTTC. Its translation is CATSNLGTGPFREQYF.

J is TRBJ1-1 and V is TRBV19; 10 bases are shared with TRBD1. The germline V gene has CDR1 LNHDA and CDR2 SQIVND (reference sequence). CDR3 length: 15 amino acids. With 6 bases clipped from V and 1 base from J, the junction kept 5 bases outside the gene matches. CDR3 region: CASSMTGGGNTEAFF. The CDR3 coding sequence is TGTGCCAGTAGCATGACAGGGGGCGGGAACACTGAAGCTTTCTTT.

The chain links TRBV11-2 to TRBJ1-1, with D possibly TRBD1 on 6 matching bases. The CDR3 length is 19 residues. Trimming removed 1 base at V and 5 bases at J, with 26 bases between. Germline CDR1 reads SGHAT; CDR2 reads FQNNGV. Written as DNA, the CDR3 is TGTGCCAGCAGCTTAGGTCGGGGGGGCGTAAGGGCAAGGTGGACTGAAGCTTTCTTT. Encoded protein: CASSLGRGGVRARWTEAFF.

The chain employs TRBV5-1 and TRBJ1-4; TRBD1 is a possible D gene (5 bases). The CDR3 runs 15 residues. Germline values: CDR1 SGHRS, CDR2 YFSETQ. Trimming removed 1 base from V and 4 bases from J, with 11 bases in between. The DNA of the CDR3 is TGCGCCAGCAGCTTGTCCGGGACTGTTAATGAAAAACTGTTTTTT. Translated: CASSLSGTVNEKLFF.

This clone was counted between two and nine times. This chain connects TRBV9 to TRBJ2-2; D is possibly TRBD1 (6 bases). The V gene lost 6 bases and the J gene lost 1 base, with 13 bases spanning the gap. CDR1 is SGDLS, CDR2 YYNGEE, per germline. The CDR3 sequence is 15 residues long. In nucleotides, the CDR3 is TGTGCCAGCAATGATCCAGGGGTGAACACCGGGGAGCTGTTTTTT. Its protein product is CASNDPGVNTGELFF.

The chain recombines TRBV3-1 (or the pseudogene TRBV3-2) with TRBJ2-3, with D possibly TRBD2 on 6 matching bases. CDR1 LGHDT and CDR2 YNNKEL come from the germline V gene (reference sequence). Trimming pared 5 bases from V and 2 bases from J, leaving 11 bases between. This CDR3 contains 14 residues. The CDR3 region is CASSNRELTDTQYF. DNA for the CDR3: TGTGCCAGCAGCAACCGGGAGCTCACAGATACGCAGTATTTT.

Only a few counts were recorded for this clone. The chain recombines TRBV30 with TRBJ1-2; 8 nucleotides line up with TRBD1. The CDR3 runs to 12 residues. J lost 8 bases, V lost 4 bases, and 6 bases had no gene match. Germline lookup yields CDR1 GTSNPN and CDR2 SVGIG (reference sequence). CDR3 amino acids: CAWTSGGMGYTF. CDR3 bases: TGTGCCTGGACCTCAGGGGGCATGGGCTACACCTTC. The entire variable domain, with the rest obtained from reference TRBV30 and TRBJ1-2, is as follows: SQTIHQWPATLVQPVGSPLSLECTVEGTSNPNLYWYRQAAGRGLQLLFYSVGIGQISSEVPQNLSASRPQDRQFILSSKKLLLSDSGFYLCAWTSGGMGYTFGSGTRLTVV.

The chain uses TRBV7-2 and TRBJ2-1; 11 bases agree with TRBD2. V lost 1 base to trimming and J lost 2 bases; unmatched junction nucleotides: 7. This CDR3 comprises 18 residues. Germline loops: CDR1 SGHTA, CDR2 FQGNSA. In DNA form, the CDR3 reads TGTGCCAGCAGCTTAGGGCTAGCGGGAGGAAGCACCTACAATGAGCAGTTCTTC. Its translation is CASSLGLAGGSTYNEQFF.

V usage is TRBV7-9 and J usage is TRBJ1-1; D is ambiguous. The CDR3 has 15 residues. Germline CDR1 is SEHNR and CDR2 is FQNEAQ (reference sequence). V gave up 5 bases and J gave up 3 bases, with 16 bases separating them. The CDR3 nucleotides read TGTGCCAGCAGCCCCGGAACAGCAACCTACACTGAAGCTTTCTTT. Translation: CASSPGTATYTEAFF. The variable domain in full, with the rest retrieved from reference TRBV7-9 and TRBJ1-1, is DTGVSQNPRHKITKRGQNVTFRCDPISEHNRLYWYRQTLGQGPEFLTYFQNEAQLEKSRLLSDRFSAERPKGSFSTLEIQRTEQGDSAMYLCASSPGTATYTEAFFGQGTRLTVV.

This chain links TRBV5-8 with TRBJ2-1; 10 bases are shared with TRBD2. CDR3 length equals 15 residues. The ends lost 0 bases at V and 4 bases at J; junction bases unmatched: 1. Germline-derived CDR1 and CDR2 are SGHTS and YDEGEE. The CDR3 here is CASSLGLAGYNEQFF. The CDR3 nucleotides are TGTGCCAGCAGCTTGGGACTAGCGGGTTACAATGAGCAGTTCTTC.

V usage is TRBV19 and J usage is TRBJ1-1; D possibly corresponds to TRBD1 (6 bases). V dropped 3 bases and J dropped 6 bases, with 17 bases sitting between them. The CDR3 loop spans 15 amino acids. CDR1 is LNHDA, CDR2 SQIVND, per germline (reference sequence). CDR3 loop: CASSILQGIRAEAFF. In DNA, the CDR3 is TGTGCCAGTAGTATCCTACAGGGTATTAGGGCTGAAGCTTTCTTT. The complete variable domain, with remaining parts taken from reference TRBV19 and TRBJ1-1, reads DGGITQSPKYLFRKEGQNVTLSCEQNLNHDAMYWYRQDPGQGLRLIYYSQIVNDFQKGDIAEGYSVSREKKESFPLTVTSAQKNPTAFYLCASSILQGIRAEAFFGQGTRLTVV.

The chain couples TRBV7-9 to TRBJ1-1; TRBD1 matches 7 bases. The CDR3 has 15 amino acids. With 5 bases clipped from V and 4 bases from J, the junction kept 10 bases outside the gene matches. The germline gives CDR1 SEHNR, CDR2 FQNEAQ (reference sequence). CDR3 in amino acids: CASSLRQGLITEAFF. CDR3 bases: TGTGCCAGCAGCCTTAGACAGGGTCTAATCACTGAAGCTTTCTTT.